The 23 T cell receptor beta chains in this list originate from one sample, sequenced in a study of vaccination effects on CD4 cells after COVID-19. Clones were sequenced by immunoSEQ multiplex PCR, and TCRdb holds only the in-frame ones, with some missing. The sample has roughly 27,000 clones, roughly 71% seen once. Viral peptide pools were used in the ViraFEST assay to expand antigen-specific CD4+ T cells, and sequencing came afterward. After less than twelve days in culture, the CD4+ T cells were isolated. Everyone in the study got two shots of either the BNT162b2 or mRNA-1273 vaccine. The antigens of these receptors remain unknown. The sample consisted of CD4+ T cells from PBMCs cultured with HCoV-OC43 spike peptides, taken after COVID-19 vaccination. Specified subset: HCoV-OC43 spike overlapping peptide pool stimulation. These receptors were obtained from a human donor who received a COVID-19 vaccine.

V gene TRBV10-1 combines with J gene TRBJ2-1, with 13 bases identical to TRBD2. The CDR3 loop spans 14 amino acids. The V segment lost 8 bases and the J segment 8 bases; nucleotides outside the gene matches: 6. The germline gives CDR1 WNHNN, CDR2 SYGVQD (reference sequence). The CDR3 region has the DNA TGCGCCAGCGGGACTAGCGGGAAAAAGGATGAGCAGTTCTTC. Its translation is CASGTSGKKDEQFF.

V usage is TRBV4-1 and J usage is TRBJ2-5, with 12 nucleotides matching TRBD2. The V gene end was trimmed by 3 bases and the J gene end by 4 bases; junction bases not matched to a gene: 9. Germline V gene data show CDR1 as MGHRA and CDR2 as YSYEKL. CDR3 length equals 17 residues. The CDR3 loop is CASSHASGRAKGETQYF. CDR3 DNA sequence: TGCGCCAGCAGCCACGCTAGCGGGAGGGCCAAGGGAGAGACCCAGTACTTC.

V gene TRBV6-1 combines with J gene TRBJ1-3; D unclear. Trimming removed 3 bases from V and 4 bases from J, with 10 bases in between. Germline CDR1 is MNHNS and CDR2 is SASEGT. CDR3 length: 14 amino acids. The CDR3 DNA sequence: TGTGCCAGCAGTGAGCTGAGTCCAGGAAACACCATATATTTT. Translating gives CASSELSPGNTIYF.

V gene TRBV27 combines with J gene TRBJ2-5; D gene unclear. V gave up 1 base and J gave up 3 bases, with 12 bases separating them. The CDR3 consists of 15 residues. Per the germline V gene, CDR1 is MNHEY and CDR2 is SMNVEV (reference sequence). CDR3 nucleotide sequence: TGTGCCAGCAGTTTATTAAGTTCCCCCAAAGAGACCCAGTACTTC. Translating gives CASSLLSSPKETQYF.

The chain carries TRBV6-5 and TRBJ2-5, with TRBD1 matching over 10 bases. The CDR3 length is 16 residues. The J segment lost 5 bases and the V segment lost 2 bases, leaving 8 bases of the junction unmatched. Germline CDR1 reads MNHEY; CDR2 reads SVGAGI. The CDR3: CASSYRGTGATETQYF. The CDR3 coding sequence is TGTGCCAGCAGTTACCGCGGGACAGGGGCTACTGAGACCCAGTACTTC.

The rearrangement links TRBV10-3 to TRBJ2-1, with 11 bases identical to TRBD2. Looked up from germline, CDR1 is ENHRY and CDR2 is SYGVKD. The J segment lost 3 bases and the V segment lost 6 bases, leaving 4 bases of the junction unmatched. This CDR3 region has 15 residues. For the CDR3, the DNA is TGTGCCATCAGCGAAACTAGCGGGAGCTACAATGAGCAGTTCTTC. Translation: CAISETSGSYNEQFF.

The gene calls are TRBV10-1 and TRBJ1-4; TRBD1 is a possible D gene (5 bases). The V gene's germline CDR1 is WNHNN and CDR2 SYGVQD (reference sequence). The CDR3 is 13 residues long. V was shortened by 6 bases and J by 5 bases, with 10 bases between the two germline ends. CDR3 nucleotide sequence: TGCGCCAGCAGGCGGGACGGGAATGAAAAACTGTTTTTT. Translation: CASRRDGNEKLFF.

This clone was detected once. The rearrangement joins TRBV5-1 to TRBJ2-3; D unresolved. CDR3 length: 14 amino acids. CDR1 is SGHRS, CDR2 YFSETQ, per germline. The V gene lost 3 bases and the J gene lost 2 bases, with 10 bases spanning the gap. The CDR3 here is CASSSRRDTDTQYF. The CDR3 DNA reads TGCGCCAGCAGCTCGAGACGAGACACAGATACGCAGTATTTT.

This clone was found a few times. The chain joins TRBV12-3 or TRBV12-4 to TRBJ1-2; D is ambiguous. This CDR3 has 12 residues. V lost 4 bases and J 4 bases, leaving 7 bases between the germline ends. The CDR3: CASSWVGYGYTF. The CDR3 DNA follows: TGTGCCAGCAGTTGGGTTGGCTATGGCTACACCTTC.

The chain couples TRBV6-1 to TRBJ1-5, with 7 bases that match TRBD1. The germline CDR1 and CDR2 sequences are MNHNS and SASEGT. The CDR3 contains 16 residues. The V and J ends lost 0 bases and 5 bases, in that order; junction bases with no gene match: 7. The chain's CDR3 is CASSEARGRGYQPQHF. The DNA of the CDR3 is TGTGCCAGCAGTGAAGCGAGAGGCAGGGGGTATCAGCCCCAGCATTTT.

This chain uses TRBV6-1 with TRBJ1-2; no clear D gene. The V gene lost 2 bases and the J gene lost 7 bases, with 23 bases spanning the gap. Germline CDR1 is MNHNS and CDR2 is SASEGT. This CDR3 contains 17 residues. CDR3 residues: CASSERAFGQAVGGYTF. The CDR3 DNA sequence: TGTGCCAGCAGTGAAAGGGCTTTTGGGCAGGCGGTCGGTGGCTACACCTTC.

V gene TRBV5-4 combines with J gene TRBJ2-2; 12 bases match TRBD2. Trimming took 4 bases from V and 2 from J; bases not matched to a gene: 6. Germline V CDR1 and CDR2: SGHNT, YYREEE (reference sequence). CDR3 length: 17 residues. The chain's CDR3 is CASSPGTSGFNTGELFF. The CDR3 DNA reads TGTGCCAGCAGCCCCGGGACTAGCGGGTTCAACACCGGGGAGCTGTTTTTT.

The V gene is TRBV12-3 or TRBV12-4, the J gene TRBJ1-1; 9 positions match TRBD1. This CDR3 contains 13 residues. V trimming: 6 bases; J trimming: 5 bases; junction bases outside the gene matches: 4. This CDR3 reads CASSAGQGTEAFF. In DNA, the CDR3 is TGTGCCAGCAGCGCAGGACAGGGGACTGAAGCTTTCTTT.

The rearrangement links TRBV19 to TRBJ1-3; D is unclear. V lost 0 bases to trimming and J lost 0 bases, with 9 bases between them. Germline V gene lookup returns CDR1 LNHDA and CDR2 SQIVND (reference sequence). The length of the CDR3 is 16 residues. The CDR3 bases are TGTGCCAGTAGTATAGAACAACAGAGCTCTGGAAACACCATATATTTT. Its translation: CASSIEQQSSGNTIYF.

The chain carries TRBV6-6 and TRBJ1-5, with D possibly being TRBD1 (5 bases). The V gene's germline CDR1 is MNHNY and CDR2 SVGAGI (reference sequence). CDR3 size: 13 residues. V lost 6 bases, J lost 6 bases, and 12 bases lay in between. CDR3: CASSKGDRQPQHF. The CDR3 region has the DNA TGTGCCAGCAGCAAAGGGGATCGTCAGCCCCAGCATTTT.

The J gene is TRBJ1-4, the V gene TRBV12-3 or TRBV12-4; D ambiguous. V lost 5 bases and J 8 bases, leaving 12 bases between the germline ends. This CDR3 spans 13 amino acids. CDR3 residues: CASSDTLGEKLFF. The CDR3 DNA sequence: TGTGCCAGCAGTGACACCCTGGGGGAAAAACTGTTTTTT.

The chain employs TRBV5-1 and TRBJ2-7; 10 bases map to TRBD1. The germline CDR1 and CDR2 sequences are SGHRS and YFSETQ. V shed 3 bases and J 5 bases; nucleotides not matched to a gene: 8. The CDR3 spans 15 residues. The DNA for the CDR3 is TGCGCCAGCAGCTCCCAGACAGGGGGCTTTAACGAGCAGTACTTC. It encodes CASSSQTGGFNEQYF.

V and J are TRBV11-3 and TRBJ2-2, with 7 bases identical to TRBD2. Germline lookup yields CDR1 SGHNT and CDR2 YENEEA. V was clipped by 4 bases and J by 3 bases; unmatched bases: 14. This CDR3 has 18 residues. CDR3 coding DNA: TGTGCCAGCAGCTCACTCGCTTGGGGTCGGGGGGACACCGGGGAGCTGTTTTTT. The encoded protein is CASSSLAWGRGDTGELFF.

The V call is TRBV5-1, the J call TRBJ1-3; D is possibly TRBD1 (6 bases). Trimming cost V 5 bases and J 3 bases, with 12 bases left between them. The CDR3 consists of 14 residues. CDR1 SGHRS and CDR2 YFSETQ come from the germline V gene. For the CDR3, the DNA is TGCGCCAGCAGTCCGGGGGCCCGTGGAAACACCATATATTTT. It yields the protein CASSPGARGNTIYF.

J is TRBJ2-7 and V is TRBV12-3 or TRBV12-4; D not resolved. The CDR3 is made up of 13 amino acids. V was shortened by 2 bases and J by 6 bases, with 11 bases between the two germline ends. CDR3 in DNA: TGTGCCAGCAGTTTAAATTTGTGGACCGAGCAGTACTTC. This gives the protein CASSLNLWTEQYF.

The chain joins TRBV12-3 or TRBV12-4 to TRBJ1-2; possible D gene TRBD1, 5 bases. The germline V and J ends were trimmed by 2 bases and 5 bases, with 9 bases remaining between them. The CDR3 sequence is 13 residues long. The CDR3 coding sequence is TGTGCCAGCAGTTTACGCAGGGCTTATGGCTACACCTTC. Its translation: CASSLRRAYGYTF.

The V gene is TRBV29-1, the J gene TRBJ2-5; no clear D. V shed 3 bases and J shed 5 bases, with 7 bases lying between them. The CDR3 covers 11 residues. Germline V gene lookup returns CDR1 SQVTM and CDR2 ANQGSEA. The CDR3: CSVDSLETQYF. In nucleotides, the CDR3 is TGCAGCGTTGACAGTTTGGAGACCCAGTACTTC.

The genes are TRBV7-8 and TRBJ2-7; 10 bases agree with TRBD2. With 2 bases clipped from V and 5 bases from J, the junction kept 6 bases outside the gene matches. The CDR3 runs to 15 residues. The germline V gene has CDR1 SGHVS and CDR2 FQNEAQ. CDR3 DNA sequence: TGTGCCAGCAGCTTATACAGCGGGAGGGGGGACGAGCAGTACTTC. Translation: CASSLYSGRGDEQYF.